The TCR beta chain described here comes from a study of blood T cell repertoires in COVID-19. This CDR3 is built from 14 residues. The ends were cut back, 3 bases at V and 1 base at J, with 6 bases in the middle. Per the germline V gene, CDR1 is MDHEN and CDR2 is SYDVKM. The method was immunoSEQ multiplex PCR; TCRdb's version includes in-frame clones alone and lacks a portion of them. The table includes approximately 160,000 clones, roughly four fifths detected once. This clonotype originated in a woman at least 80 years old with acute or convalescent COVID-19. Specimen: peripheral blood. This chain joins TRBV28 and TRBJ2-2; D is perhaps TRBD1 (5 bases). CDR3 sequence reads: CASSFTGNTGELFF. Here the CDR3 DNA reads TGTGCCAGCAGTTTTACAGGGAACACCGGGGAGCTGTTTTTT.